The present T cell receptor beta chain was sequenced within a study of T cell changes during pregnancy in multiple sclerosis. The CDR3 contains 17 residues. Germline assignment: CDR1 SGHAT and CDR2 FQNNGV. The ends lost 6 bases at V and 7 bases at J; junction bases unmatched: 15. This table comes from immunoSEQ multiplex PCR, and its TCRdb copy is limited to in-frame clones, with some not included. The data hold approximately 44,000 clones, with 90% observed a single time. The chain combines TRBV11-2 with TRBJ2-2; 9 bases fit TRBD2. The receptor comes from a female donor with multiple sclerosis, enrolled in a pregnancy study. Specimen: CD4+ T cells from peripheral blood mononuclear cells, collected before pregnancy. The CDR3 is CASSSTSGRGRLGELFF. As DNA, the CDR3 is TGTGCCAGCAGTTCGACTAGCGGTCGGGGACGTCTCGGGGAGCTGTTTTTT.